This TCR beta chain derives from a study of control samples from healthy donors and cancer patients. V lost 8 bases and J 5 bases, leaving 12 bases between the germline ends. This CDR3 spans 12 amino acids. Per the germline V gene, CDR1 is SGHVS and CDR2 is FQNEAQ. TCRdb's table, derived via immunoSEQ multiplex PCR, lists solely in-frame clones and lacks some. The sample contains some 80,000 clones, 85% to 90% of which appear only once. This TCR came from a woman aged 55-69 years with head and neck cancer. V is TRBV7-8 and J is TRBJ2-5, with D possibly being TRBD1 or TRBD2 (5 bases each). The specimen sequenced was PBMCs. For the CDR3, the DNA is TGTGCCAGCCACGGGAAGGGGGAGACCCAGTACTTC. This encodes CASHGKGETQYF.